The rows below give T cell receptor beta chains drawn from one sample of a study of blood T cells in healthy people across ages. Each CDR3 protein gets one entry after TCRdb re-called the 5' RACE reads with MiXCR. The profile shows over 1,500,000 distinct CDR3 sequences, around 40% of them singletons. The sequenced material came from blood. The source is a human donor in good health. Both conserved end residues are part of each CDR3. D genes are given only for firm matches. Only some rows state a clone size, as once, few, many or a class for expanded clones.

TGTGCCAGCAGTTACCCAAAAGCGACAGAAAACTATGGCTACACCTTC | CASSYPKATENYGYTF | . | TRBJ1-2 | . | TRBV6-2/TRBV6-3
TGTGCCACCAGTGTCGGACAGGGCGGCGAGCAGTACTTC | CATSVGQGGEQYF | TRBD1 | TRBJ2-7 | . | TRBV24-1
TGCAGTGCTCTGATAACTACGAAGCAGTACTTC | CSALITTKQYF | . | TRBJ2-7 | . | TRBV20-1
TGTGCCAGCAGCTTTTGGGTGCGGCGCGGGACTAGCGGGGAATCCTACAATGAGCAGTTCTTC | CASSFWVRRGTSGESYNEQFF | TRBD2 | TRBJ2-1 | . | TRBV7-6
TGCGCCAGCAGCAGCCCTCCCGGACAGTTAACAGATACGCAGTATTTT | CASSSPPGQLTDTQYF | . | TRBJ2-3 | few | TRBV5-1
TGCAGCGTTGAAGGGGACAAGGGGGCCTTGGAGACCCAGTACTTC | CSVEGDKGALETQYF | TRBD1 | TRBJ2-5 | . | TRBV29-1
TGCAGCGTTGAAGATAGGGGGACAGGGAAGGGCTATGGCTACACCTTC | CSVEDRGTGKGYGYTF | TRBD1 | TRBJ1-2 | few | TRBV29-1
TGTGCCAGCAGCTTGACAGGGGAAGATACGCAGTATTTT | CASSLTGEDTQYF | TRBD1 | TRBJ2-3 | many | TRBV12-3/TRBV12-4
TGCGCCAGCAGCTTGGGGGACCTGAGCTCTGGGGCCAACGTCCTGACTTTC | CASSLGDLSSGANVLTF | . | TRBJ2-6 | . | TRBV5-1
TGTGCCAGCAGCTCAGGACCAGAGCAGTTCTTC | CASSSGPEQFF | . | TRBJ2-1 | many | TRBV7-3
TGTGCCCGCAGCTTGGAAGGCGGGGGGGTAATTAGCTCCTACAATGAGCAGTTCTTC | CARSLEGGGVISSYNEQFF | TRBD2 | TRBJ2-1 | . | TRBV5-5
TGCAGCGTGGACAGGGGTGAAATGGAGACCCAGTACTTC | CSVDRGEMETQYF | TRBD1 | TRBJ2-5 | . | TRBV29-1
TGCGCCAGCAGCCAAGAGCTAAGTCTCTTCAATGAGCAGTTCTTC | CASSQELSLFNEQFF | . | TRBJ2-1 | . | TRBV4-3
TGTGCCAGCAGCTTAGCGTTACAGGGAGGATACGAGCAGTTCTTC | CASSLALQGGYEQFF | . | TRBJ2-1 | once | TRBV7-2
TGCAGTGCCAGTAGCGGGGGGGTCTCCTACGAGCAGTACTTC | CSASSGGVSYEQYF | TRBD2 | TRBJ2-7 | . | TRBV20-1
TGCAGTGCTAGAGATTATCGGGCGGGGAGCTACAATGAGCAGTTCTTC | CSARDYRAGSYNEQFF | . | TRBJ2-1 | . | TRBV20-1
TGTGCCAGCAGTCGGGACAGACAATACGAGCAGTTCTTC | CASSRDRQYEQFF | TRBD1 | TRBJ2-1 | . | TRBV2
TGCAGTGCTGCGGGATCACCGGGCACTGAAGCTTTCTTT | CSAAGSPGTEAFF | . | TRBJ1-1 | . | TRBV20-1
TGTGCCAGCAGCTTAGATCGAACTAGCCTGCAGTATTTT | CASSLDRTSLQYF | . | TRBJ2-3 | few | TRBV11-2
TGTGCCAGCAGTTTATCAGGAGGGCGCTACGAGCAGTACTTC | CASSLSGGRYEQYF | . | TRBJ2-7 | many | TRBV28
TGCAGCGTTGCACAGGCCAACACCGGGGAGCTGTTTTTT | CSVAQANTGELFF | . | TRBJ2-2 | once | TRBV29-1
TGCGCCAGCAGATCTAGACTGGACAATGAGCAGTTCTTC | CASRSRLDNEQFF | . | TRBJ2-1 | . | TRBV5-1
TGCGCCAGCAGTTCACTCTACTCCTACAATGAGCAGTTCTTC | CASSSLYSYNEQFF | . | TRBJ2-1 | few | TRBV5-1
TGTGCCAGCAGCTTAGGTGGACAGGGTATTGGCTACACCTTC | CASSLGGQGIGYTF | TRBD1 | TRBJ1-2 | . | TRBV7-9
TGCGCCAGCAGCCAAGGGCTAAGGAGGGGGGGGGTTGACAATGAGCAGTTCTTC | CASSQGLRRGGVDNEQFF | . | TRBJ2-1 | . | TRBV4-3
TGTGCCAGCAGTTTAACGGCCGACTACAATGAGCAGTATTTT | CASSLTADYNEQYF | . | TRBJ2-3 | . | TRBV28
TGTGCCACCAGCAGAGGGGGGCTAGCTAACTATGGCTACACCTTC | CATSRGGLANYGYTF | . | TRBJ1-2 | once | TRBV15
TGCGCCAGCAGCCAAGATCACACTAGCGTGGTTGGGATCTACGAGCAGTACTTC | CASSQDHTSVVGIYEQYF | TRBD2 | TRBJ2-7 | . | TRBV4-3
TGTGCCAGCAGTTTAGAAAGGACAGCGGGGGTCTACAATGAGCAGTTCTTC | CASSLERTAGVYNEQFF | TRBD2 | TRBJ2-1 | . | TRBV27
TGTGCCAGCAGCTTCCCAGGGACAGGGCAAGCTATTGGCTACACCTTC | CASSFPGTGQAIGYTF | TRBD1 | TRBJ1-2 | . | TRBV7-9
TGTGCCAGCAGTCGGACCGGGACAGTGACTGGCTACACCTTC | CASSRTGTVTGYTF | TRBD1 | TRBJ1-2 | once | TRBV28
TGTGCCTGGAGTGCAGGGCGACAAGTCCAAGAGACCCAGTACTTC | CAWSAGRQVQETQYF | . | TRBJ2-5 | . | TRBV30
TGCGCCAGCAGCTGGGAAGCAGATACGCAGTATTTT | CASSWEADTQYF | . | TRBJ2-3 | few | TRBV5-1
TGTGCCAGCAACAACGACGAGCGGGTCTATGGCTACACCTTC | CASNNDERVYGYTF | . | TRBJ1-2 | many | TRBV7-2
TGCGCCAGCAGCCAACCCACAGGGGGCAATGAGCAGTTCTTC | CASSQPTGGNEQFF | TRBD1 | TRBJ2-1 | few | TRBV4-3
TGTGCCAGCAGCTTAGGCGGCAATGAAGCTTTCTTT | CASSLGGNEAFF | . | TRBJ1-1 | few | TRBV7-2
TGTGCCAGCACGGGCGGTGGGCTTATGATTAATGAGCAGTTCTTC | CASTGGGLMINEQFF | . | TRBJ2-1 | . | TRBV28
TGTGCCAGCAGTGATCCCCTAGCGGGGGGTGGGGAGACCCAGTACTTC | CASSDPLAGGGETQYF | TRBD2 | TRBJ2-5 | . | TRBV2
TGTGCCACCCACAGATATAATTCACCCCTCCACTTT | CATHRYNSPLHF | . | TRBJ1-6 | . | TRBV24-1
TGTGCCAGCTCACCGGGGGACAGGGTAAACTACGAGCAGTACTTC | CASSPGDRVNYEQYF | TRBD1 | TRBJ2-7 | . | TRBV18